This TCR beta chain was found in a study of cytomegalovirus exposure and HLA in healthy donors. Study observations and caveats: A later analysis found first-cohort TCR clusters tended to co-occur in the 90 to 150 validation repertoires.

The germline CDR1 and CDR2 sequences are SGHVS and FNYEAQ. The ends were cut back, 4 bases at V and 0 bases at J, with 16 bases in the middle. This CDR3 comprises 17 residues. Profiled with immunoSEQ multiplex PCR; TCRdb holds only in-frame clones, not every one. The sample has roughly 80,000 clones; approximately 91% are singletons. Comments on this clone: Its specificity is unknown.

The sample comprised PBMCs. The TCR sequence derives from a man aged 25-45 years in good health and CMV-seronegative. The chain has TRBV7-6 and TRBJ1-5; D is unclear. Here the CDR3 DNA reads TGTGCCAGCAGCTCCTCACGGGGAGGATATAGCAATCAGCCCCAGCATTTT. Protein product: CASSSSRGGYSNQPQHF.